This TCR beta chain was profiled in a study of blood T cell repertoires in COVID-19. On the study more broadly: PBMCs, B-cell-depleted T cells, or T cells provided the cDNA or gDNA that made up the material.

Authors' methods: Researchers report that nucleated cell counts were estimated from reference gene primer amplification. The protocol was immunoSEQ multiplex PCR, while the TCRdb copy is restricted to in-frame clones and leaves out a portion. V, J and clone size are taken as reported in that table, and D and trimming were inferred from the DNA itself. The top ten clones hold more than 1.5% of a sample with approximately 280,000 clones, under 90% of them seen once. This CDR3 is built from 13 residues. V was clipped by 3 bases and J by 0 bases, with 6 bases between them. CDR1 and CDR2 (germline): SNHLY, FYNNEI. Participants' reported clinical history set cohort assignment.

Sequencing was performed on PBMCs or T cells enriched from blood (not recorded which). The sequence derives from a woman in her fifties or sixties who had recovered from COVID-19. The chain couples TRBV2 to TRBJ2-7; unclear D gene. The CDR3 is CASSEFSSYEQYF. The CDR3 DNA follows: TGTGCCAGCAGTGAGTTTAGCTCCTACGAGCAGTACTTC.